This T cell receptor beta chain was profiled in a study of blood T cell repertoires in COVID-19 (dated by TCRdb to about 2020). Regarding the research as a whole: The collaborator samples originated in the United States, Italy and Spain and spanned the acute and convalescent phases of COVID-19. The prospective study material was composed of cDNA or gDNA derived from T cells, B-cell-depleted T cells, or PBMCs. Subjects who had been exposed to COVID-19, were actively infected with it, or had recovered from it provided the deeply sampled blood TCRbeta repertoires that made up the dataset. The repertoires were released in a freely available public database meant as a resource for research on the immune response to SARS-CoV-2. Samples came from the ongoing ImmuneRACE study (first 160 participants) plus 1,254 subjects from 6 global collaborators. A de-identified subject ID, COVID-19 status, age in years and sex were almost always included in the sample metadata. Where available, HLA class I and class II types were taken from metadata supplied by the sample provider and were not determined by assay-based typing.

The sample holds a few counts of this clone. It has no known antigen specificity. No much larger clone is present one base from it, and per-base qualities are unavailable. Results and caveats for the whole study, not just this receptor: Clinical and demographic metadata were provided uncurated, with the amount varying by source and participant.

V has 0 bases trimmed and J has 6 bases trimmed; junction bases matching no gene number 7. Reading the germline V gene gives CDR1 SGHRS and CDR2 YFSETQ. The CDR3 contains 15 residues, cysteine and phenylalanine counted. Just CDR3 DNA is preserved here, 45 bases in frame from base 1. TCRbeta CDR3 regions were amplified from genomic DNA using the immunoSEQ Assay, a bias-controlled multiplex PCR. Regarding the original processing steps: Nucleated cell counts per sample were estimated from amplification of reference gene primers within the assay. Sequence reads were collapsed and filtered to measure the absolute abundance of every unique TCRbeta CDR3 rearrangement. For each sample, productive Simpson clonality was calculated as the square root of Simpson's diversity index across productive rearrangements. TCRdb took over this immuneACCESS table, retaining in-frame rearrangements with V and J assigned. Such tables are incomplete; in checked studies, under half of the missing clones stem from an unresolved V gene, and the remainder is unexplained. V, J and clone size were drawn from that table, and D and trimming were deduced from the DNA. This sample is represented by around 200,000 clones; approximately 87% of them were singletons. The ten most abundant clones make up less than 25% of the sample.

Whole blood was collected in K2EDTA tubes by collaborating institutions according to the institutions' own protocols. For TCRbeta analysis, collaborators shipped samples in one of three forms: frozen whole blood, isolated PBMCs, or DNA extracted from either of those sample types. The sequencing input was peripheral blood. The sequence joins TRBV5-1 to TRBJ2-3, and 7 junction bases match TRBD1. The sequence derives from a man aged 65 to 79 with active or convalescent COVID-19. The nucleotide sequence reads as follows: TGCGCCAGCAGCTTGGGGGTCTCGACAGGGGATACGCAGTATTTT. This is translated as CASSLGVSTGDTQYF.